This is a list of T cell receptor beta chains from one sample in a study of T cell responses to AZD1222 COVID-19 vaccine. The method was immunoSEQ multiplex PCR; TCRdb's version includes in-frame clones alone and lacks a portion of them. The repertoire holds approximately 79,000 clones, with approximately 86% as singletons. The material was peripheral blood, obtained on day 0 of AZD1222 vaccination. These receptors all stem from an adult in good health. Both conserved end residues are part of each CDR3. The order of the fields is V gene, J gene, D gene, clone size, CDR3 protein, CDR3 DNA. A D gene is named only where the DNA matches it firmly. Clone size appears in some rows only: once, few, many, or a class for an expanded clone.

V: TRBV28
J: TRBJ1-4
D: NA
size: NA
CDR3: CASSSSPGATNEKLFF
DNA: TGTGCCAGCAGTAGTTCACCAGGGGCAACTAATGAAAAACTGTTTTTT

V: TRBV5-4
J: TRBJ2-3
D: NA
size: NA
CDR3: CASSFGVDTQYF
DNA: TGTGCCAGCAGCTTCGGGGTGGATACGCAGTATTTT

V: TRBV6-6
J: TRBJ2-7
D: NA
size: NA
CDR3: CASSYSKPGNSYEQYF
DNA: TGTGCCAGCAGTTACTCGAAACCAGGAAACTCCTACGAGCAGTACTTC

V: TRBV5-1
J: TRBJ1-1
D: NA
size: once
CDR3: CASSPLGETEAFF
DNA: TGCGCCAGCAGCCCCCTAGGTGAGACTGAAGCTTTCTTT

V: TRBV7-9
J: TRBJ1-1
D: NA
size: NA
CDR3: CASSLVQDLNTEAFF
DNA: TGTGCCAGCAGCTTAGTCCAGGATTTGAACACTGAAGCTTTCTTT

V: TRBV25-1
J: TRBJ2-3
D: TRBD2
size: NA
CDR3: CASSEGTSGSTDTQYF
DNA: TGTGCCAGCAGTGAAGGGACTAGCGGTAGCACAGATACGCAGTATTTT

V: TRBV19
J: TRBJ1-1
D: TRBD1
size: NA
CDR3: CASTAPDRVNTEAFF
DNA: TGTGCCAGCACGGCCCCCGACAGGGTAAACACTGAAGCTTTCTTT

V: TRBV4-3
J: TRBJ1-5
D: NA
size: NA
CDR3: CASSQVAGDAQPQHF
DNA: TGCGCCAGCAGCCAAGTTGCAGGGGACGCTCAGCCCCAGCATTTT

V: TRBV7-2
J: TRBJ2-5
D: NA
size: NA
CDR3: CASSSASVETQYF
DNA: TGTGCCAGCAGCTCGGCTAGCGTGGAGACCCAGTACTTC

V: TRBV18
J: TRBJ2-5
D: NA
size: NA
CDR3: CASSPVLRGETQYF
DNA: TGTGCCAGCTCACCAGTACTCCGCGGAGAGACCCAGTACTTC

V: TRBV28
J: TRBJ1-6
D: NA
size: once
CDR3: CASSTPDGGSNSPLHF
DNA: TGTGCCAGCAGTACCCCCGATGGGGGATCGAATTCACCCCTCCACTTT

V: TRBV9
J: TRBJ2-1
D: TRBD2
size: NA
CDR3: CASSVGLAGESYNEQFF
DNA: TGTGCCAGCAGCGTTGGACTAGCGGGAGAGTCCTACAATGAGCAGTTCTTC

V: TRBV7-2
J: TRBJ2-1
D: TRBD2
size: NA
CDR3: CASSLAWTSGYNEQFF
DNA: TGTGCCAGCAGCTTAGCTTGGACTAGCGGCTACAATGAGCAGTTCTTC

V: TRBV19
J: TRBJ1-1
D: NA
size: NA
CDR3: CASNREPDTEAFF
DNA: TGTGCCAGTAACAGGGAGCCTGACACTGAAGCTTTCTTT

V: TRBV19
J: TRBJ2-1
D: NA
size: once
CDR3: CASSIEGSIYNEQFF
DNA: TGTGCCAGTAGTATAGAAGGGTCGATCTACAATGAGCAGTTCTTC

V: TRBV5-3
J: TRBJ2-7
D: TRBD2
size: NA
CDR3: CARSFGLTSDPYEQYF
DNA: TGTGCCAGAAGCTTCGGACTGACTAGCGACCCCTACGAGCAGTACTTC

V: TRBV28
J: TRBJ2-5
D: TRBD2
size: NA
CDR3: CASSYLTGGRKETQYF
DNA: TGTGCCAGCAGTTATTTAACGGGAGGACGAAAAGAGACCCAGTACTTC

V: TRBV2
J: TRBJ1-2
D: TRBD1
size: few
CDR3: CASIIQGMNGYTF
DNA: TGTGCCAGCATTATACAGGGGATGAATGGCTACACCTTC

V: TRBV28
J: TRBJ2-7
D: NA
size: NA
CDR3: CASSLSGTPAYEQYF
DNA: TGTGCCAGCAGTTTATCAGGGACACCAGCCTACGAGCAGTACTTC

V: TRBV7-9
J: TRBJ2-7
D: NA
size: NA
CDR3: CASSSGTLGGQYF
DNA: TGTGCCAGCAGCTCCGGAACCTTAGGTGGGCAGTACTTC

V: TRBV27
J: TRBJ2-3
D: TRBD2
size: NA
CDR3: CASSPRTSPDTQYF
DNA: TGTGCCAGCAGTCCGCGGACTAGCCCAGATACGCAGTATTTT

V: TRBV4-1
J: TRBJ1-2
D: NA
size: NA
CDR3: CASSQVPGDYGYTF
DNA: TGCGCCAGCAGCCAAGTGCCAGGGGACTATGGCTACACCTTC

V: TRBV29-1
J: TRBJ2-1
D: NA
size: NA
CDR3: CSVAVDYNEQFF
DNA: TGCAGCGTTGCGGTAGACTACAATGAGCAGTTCTTC

V: TRBV5-8
J: TRBJ2-7
D: TRBD1
size: NA
CDR3: CASSLVRGPYEQYF
DNA: TGTGCCAGCAGCTTGGTAAGGGGGCCCTACGAGCAGTACTTC

V: TRBV7-6
J: TRBJ2-5
D: TRBD2
size: once
CDR3: CASKGGVTYQETQYF
DNA: TGTGCCAGCAAGGGAGGGGTGACGTACCAAGAGACCCAGTACTTC

V: TRBV27
J: TRBJ2-5
D: NA
size: NA
CDR3: CASRGGRRDPPETQYF
DNA: TGTGCCAGCAGGGGGGGCAGGCGGGACCCTCCGGAGACCCAGTACTTC

V: TRBV2
J: TRBJ2-7
D: TRBD1
size: few
CDR3: CASASGTGAGEQYF
DNA: TGTGCCAGCGCCTCCGGGACAGGGGCGGGCGAGCAGTACTTC

V: TRBV6-5
J: TRBJ1-4
D: NA
size: few
CDR3: CASSRQTSLGEKLFF
DNA: TGTGCCAGCAGTAGACAGACAAGTTTGGGTGAAAAACTGTTTTTT

V: TRBV6-5
J: TRBJ2-7
D: NA
size: NA
CDR3: CASTRGGEFSEQYF
DNA: TGTGCCAGCACCCGAGGAGGGGAATTTAGCGAGCAGTACTTC

V: TRBV12-3/TRBV12-4
J: TRBJ1-1
D: NA
size: NA
CDR3: CASSLTVAFF
DNA: TGTGCCAGCAGCCTCACAGTAGCTTTCTTT

V: TRBV5-4
J: TRBJ1-6
D: NA
size: few
CDR3: CASSGRAGGNNSPLHF
DNA: TGTGCCAGCAGCGGACGGGCGGGGGGGAATAATTCACCCCTCCACTTT

V: TRBV18
J: TRBJ1-4
D: NA
size: NA
CDR3: CASSRGVNEKLFF
DNA: TGTGCCAGCTCACGGGGGGTTAATGAAAAACTGTTTTTT

V: TRBV25-1
J: TRBJ1-4
D: TRBD1
size: few
CDR3: CASSPTTGADEKLFF
DNA: TGTGCCAGCAGTCCAACGACAGGGGCTGATGAAAAACTGTTTTTT

V: TRBV10-2
J: TRBJ2-7
D: TRBD1
size: NA
CDR3: CASSEPGQGHSYEQYF
DNA: TGCGCCAGCAGTGAGCCGGGACAGGGCCATTCCTACGAGCAGTACTTC

V: TRBV27
J: TRBJ2-2
D: NA
size: once
CDR3: CASRSLVNTGELFF
DNA: TGTGCCAGCAGGTCACTAGTGAACACCGGGGAGCTGTTTTTT

V: TRBV5-4
J: TRBJ2-5
D: TRBD2
size: NA
CDR3: CASSLAGGVETQYF
DNA: TGTGCCAGCAGCTTAGCGGGAGGGGTAGAGACCCAGTACTTC

V: TRBV18
J: TRBJ2-5
D: TRBD1
size: NA
CDR3: CASSPELGGMGETQYF
DNA: TGTGCCAGCTCACCAGAGCTAGGGGGCATGGGAGAGACCCAGTACTTC

V: TRBV28
J: TRBJ1-5
D: NA
size: NA
CDR3: CASSRDSNQPQHF
DNA: TGTGCCAGCAGTCGGGATAGCAATCAGCCCCAGCATTTT